In this sample, the clone carrying this T cell receptor beta chain turned up a few times. This entry belongs to a study of blood T cells in healthy people across ages. This CDR3 has 15 amino acids. V lost 7 bases and J lost 2, with 19 bases in between. From germline, CDR1 is SGHRS and CDR2 YFSETQ. Using a J-beta primer mix together with a sample-barcoded 5' primer, a second PCR was run for roughly 6 to 11 cycles. Each CDR3 protein gets one entry after TCRdb re-called the 5' RACE reads with MiXCR. In the table there are roughly 800,000 distinct CDR3 sequences, 25% of which are singletons. This sample also belongs to another study, concerning T cells of mothers and their children. That paper notes: Reads obtained per mother exceeded 10 million TCR beta CDR3 reads, with 2.5 million to 3.5 million obtained per child. It was observed that no persistent microchimeric T cell clones could be detected.

The sequenced material came from blood. The chain combines TRBV5-1 with TRBJ2-7, with D perhaps TRBD1 or TRBD2 (5 bases each). This TCR was recovered from a boy aged 5 to 17 in good health. CDR3 sequence reads: CASGQGEGWAYEQYF. CDR3 coding DNA: TGCGCCAGCGGCCAAGGAGAGGGGTGGGCCTACGAGCAGTACTTC.